The 9 T cell receptor beta chains below were found in one sample sequenced in a study of T cell repertoires in cytomegalovirus infection. TCRdb called the reads again in MiXCR, with one record for every CDR3 protein. The sample consists of 300,000 to 450,000 distinct CDR3 sequences, less than 20% of them appearing once. The sequenced sample was PBMCs. All receptors derive from a human donor in good health (CMV status not recorded). Some clones in this sample may be carry-over from other donors' samples.

This clonotype was seen at least ten times. The chain carries TRBV7-6 and TRBJ2-3; TRBD2 matches 9 bases. This CDR3 contains 15 residues. Germline assignment: CDR1 SGHVS and CDR2 FNYEAQ. Trimming cost V 4 bases and J 5 bases; bases outside gene matches: 7. CDR3 in DNA: TGTGCCAGCAGCTACGCGGGGGGGGGTCAAGATACGCAGTATTTT. Its protein is CASSYAGGGQDTQYF.

Many counts were recorded for this clonotype. The rearrangement links TRBV7-6 to TRBJ2-1, with a possible D match to TRBD2 (5 bases). Looked up from germline, CDR1 is SGHVS and CDR2 is FNYEAQ. V was cut by 4 bases and J by 6 bases, with 7 bases left in between. This CDR3 comprises 12 residues. CDR3 nucleotides: TGTGCCAGCAGCTCTCGGGGCAATGAGCAGTTCTTC. Residues: CASSSRGNEQFF.

This clonotype was seen repeatedly, ten times or more. The chain carries TRBV10-3 and TRBJ2-3; 8 bases line up with TRBD2. The CDR3 is 14 residues long. J gave up 1 base and V 6 bases, and 3 bases lay outside the gene matches. The germline gives CDR1 ENHRY, CDR2 SYGVKD. CDR3 in amino acids: CAIRSGRGTDTQYF. CDR3 nucleotide sequence: TGTGCCATCAGGAGCGGGAGAGGCACAGATACGCAGTATTTT.

This clonotype has ten or more counts. The rearrangement uses TRBV7-8 and TRBJ2-5; D is uncertain. The germline gives CDR1 SGHVS, CDR2 FQNEAQ. Between the trimmed V and J ends, which lost 5 bases and 1 base, there was a span of 14 bases. This CDR3 spans 15 amino acids. The CDR3 nucleotides are TGTGCCAGCAGCCATGGTGCACTTCGCCAAGAGACCCAGTACTTC. This sequence encodes CASSHGALRQETQYF.

This clonotype has at least ten counts. The chain employs TRBV7-2 and TRBJ1-5; D remains ambiguous. CDR3 length: 15 amino acids. Per germline, CDR1 SGHTA and CDR2 FQGNSA. Deletions cut 2 bases from V and 6 bases from J, with 14 bases between. CDR3 nucleotide sequence: TGTGCCAGCAGCTTATCCCGTGGGTCGGGTCAGCCCCAGCATTTT. Its protein product is CASSLSRGSGQPQHF. Full variable domain (missing parts from reference TRBV7-2 and TRBJ1-5): GAGVSQSPSNKVTEKGKDVELRCDPISGHTALYWYRQSLGQGLEFLIYFQGNSAPDKSGLPSDRFSAERTGGSVSTLTIQRTQQEDSAVYLCASSLSRGSGQPQHFGDGTRLSIL.

Turning to this clonotype: Given a much more abundant clone one base away, this may be a read error. The rearrangement uses TRBV12-3 or TRBV12-4 and TRBJ2-7; 11 positions agree with TRBD1. V lost 10 bases, J lost 6 bases, and 11 bases stayed unmatched. The CDR3 is 14 amino acids. CDR3 residues: CAIKPGTGGREQYF. Here the CDR3 DNA reads TGTGCCATCAAGCCCGGGACAGGGGGTCGCGAGCAGTACTTC.

In its sample, this clonotype was seen many times. This chain connects TRBV7-2 to TRBJ2-7; possible D gene TRBD2, 7 bases. The germline CDR1 and CDR2 sequences are SGHTA and FQGNSA. Trimming removed 3 bases at V and 3 bases at J, with 9 bases between. The CDR3 extends over 13 amino acids. CDR3 residues: CASSLGGLYEQYF. CDR3 nucleotide sequence: TGTGCCAGCAGCTTGGGGGGGCTCTACGAGCAGTACTTC.

This clonotype was observed at least ten times. CDR3 nucleotide sequence: TGTGCCAGCAGCTTAGGGGTTAGCGGGGTCGATACGCAGTATTTT. Its protein product is CASSLGVSGVDTQYF. The chain employs TRBV7-2 and TRBJ2-3, with 8 bases identical to TRBD2. This CDR3 spans 15 amino acids. V gave up 1 base and J gave up 6 bases; unmatched junction bases: 6. Germline V gene lookup returns CDR1 SGHTA and CDR2 FQGNSA.

The chain joins TRBV28 to TRBJ1-2; TRBD1 matches 7 bases. The CDR3 spans 15 residues. After removal of 5 bases from V and 8 bases from J, the junction contained 14 bases not matched to a gene. Per germline, CDR1 MDHEN and CDR2 SYDVKM. Here the CDR3 DNA reads TGTGCCAGCAGTCCCGGGGACAGCCATGGAGGAGGCTACACCTTC. Its protein product is CASSPGDSHGGGYTF.